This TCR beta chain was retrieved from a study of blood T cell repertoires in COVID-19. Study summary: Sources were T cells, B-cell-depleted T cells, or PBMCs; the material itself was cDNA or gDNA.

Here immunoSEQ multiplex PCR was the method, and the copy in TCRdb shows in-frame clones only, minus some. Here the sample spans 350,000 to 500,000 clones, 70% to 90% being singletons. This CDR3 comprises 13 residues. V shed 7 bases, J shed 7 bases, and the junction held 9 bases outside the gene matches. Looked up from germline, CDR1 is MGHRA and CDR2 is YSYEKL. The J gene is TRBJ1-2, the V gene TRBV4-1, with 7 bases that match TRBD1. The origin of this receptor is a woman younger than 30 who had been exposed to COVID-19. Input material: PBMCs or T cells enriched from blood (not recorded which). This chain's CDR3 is CASNPTGMGGYTF. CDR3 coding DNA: TGCGCCAGCAACCCGACAGGGATGGGTGGCTACACCTTC.